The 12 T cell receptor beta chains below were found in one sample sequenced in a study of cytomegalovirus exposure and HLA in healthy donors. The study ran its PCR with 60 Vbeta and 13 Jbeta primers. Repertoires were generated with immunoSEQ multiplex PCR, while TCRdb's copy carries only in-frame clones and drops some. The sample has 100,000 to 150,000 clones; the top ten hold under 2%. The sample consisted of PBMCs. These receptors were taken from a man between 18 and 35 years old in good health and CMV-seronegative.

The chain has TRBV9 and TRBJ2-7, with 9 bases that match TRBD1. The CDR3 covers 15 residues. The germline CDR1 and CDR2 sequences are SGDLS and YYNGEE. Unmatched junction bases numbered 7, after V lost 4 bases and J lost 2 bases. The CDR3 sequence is CASSPKGQGPYEQYF. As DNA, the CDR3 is TGTGCCAGCAGCCCCAAGGGACAGGGCCCCTACGAGCAGTACTTC.

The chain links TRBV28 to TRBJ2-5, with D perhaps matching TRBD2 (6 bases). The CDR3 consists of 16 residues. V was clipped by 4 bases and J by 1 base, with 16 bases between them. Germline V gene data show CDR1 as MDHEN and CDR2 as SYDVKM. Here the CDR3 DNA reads TGTGCCAGCAGTTCCGATCTAGCGCCAAGCCAAGAGACCCAGTACTTC. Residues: CASSSDLAPSQETQYF.

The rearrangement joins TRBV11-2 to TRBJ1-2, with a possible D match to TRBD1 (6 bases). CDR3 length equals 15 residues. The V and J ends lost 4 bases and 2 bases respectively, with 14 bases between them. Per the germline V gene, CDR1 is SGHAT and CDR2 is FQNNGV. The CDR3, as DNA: TGTGCCAGCAGCTCGGACAGCCAAGCCAACTATGGCTACACCTTC. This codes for CASSSDSQANYGYTF.

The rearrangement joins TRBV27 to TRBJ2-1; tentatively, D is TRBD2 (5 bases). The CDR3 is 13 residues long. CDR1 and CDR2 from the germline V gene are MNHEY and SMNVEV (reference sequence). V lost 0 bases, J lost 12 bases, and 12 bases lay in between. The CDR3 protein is CASSLSPGDPQFF. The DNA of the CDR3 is TGTGCCAGCAGTTTATCTCCCGGGGATCCGCAGTTCTTC.

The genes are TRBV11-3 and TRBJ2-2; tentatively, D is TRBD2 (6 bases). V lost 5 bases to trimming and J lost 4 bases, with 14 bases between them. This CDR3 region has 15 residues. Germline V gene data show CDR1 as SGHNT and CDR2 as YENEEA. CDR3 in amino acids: CASSRQGGSTGELFF. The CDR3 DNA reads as TGTGCCAGCAGCCGGCAGGGAGGTAGCACCGGGGAGCTGTTTTTT. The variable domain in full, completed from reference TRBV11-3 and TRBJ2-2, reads EAGVVQSPRYKIIEKKQPVAFWCNPISGHNTLYWYLQNLGQGPELLIRYENEEAVDDSQLPKDRFSAERLKGVDSTLKIQPAELGDSAVYLCASSRQGGSTGELFFGEGSRLTVL.

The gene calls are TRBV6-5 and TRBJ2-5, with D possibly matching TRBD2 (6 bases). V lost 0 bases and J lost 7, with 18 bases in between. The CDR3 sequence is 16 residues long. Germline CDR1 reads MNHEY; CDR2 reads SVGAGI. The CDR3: CASSYSTGGTVGTQYF. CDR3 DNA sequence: TGTGCCAGCAGTTACTCGACCGGGGGTACAGTCGGGACCCAGTACTTC.

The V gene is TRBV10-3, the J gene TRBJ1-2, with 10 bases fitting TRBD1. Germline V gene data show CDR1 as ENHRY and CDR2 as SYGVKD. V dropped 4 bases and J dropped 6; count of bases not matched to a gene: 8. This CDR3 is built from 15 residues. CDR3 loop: CAISGKGQGLDGYTF. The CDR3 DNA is TGTGCCATCAGTGGGAAGGGACAGGGGTTGGATGGCTACACCTTC.

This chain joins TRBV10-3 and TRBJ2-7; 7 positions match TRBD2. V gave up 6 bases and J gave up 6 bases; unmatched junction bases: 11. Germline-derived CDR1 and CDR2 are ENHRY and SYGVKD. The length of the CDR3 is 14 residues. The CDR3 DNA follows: TGTGCCATCAGCCCGGTCGGGCGGGAGCTCGAGCAGTACTTC. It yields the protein CAISPVGRELEQYF.

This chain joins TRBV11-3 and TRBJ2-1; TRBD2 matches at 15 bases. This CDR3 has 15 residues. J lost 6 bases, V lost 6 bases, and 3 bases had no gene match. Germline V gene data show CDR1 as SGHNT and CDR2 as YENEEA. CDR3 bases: TGTGCCAGCAGTACGGGACTAGCGGGGGGCAATGAGCAGTTCTTC. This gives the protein CASSTGLAGGNEQFF. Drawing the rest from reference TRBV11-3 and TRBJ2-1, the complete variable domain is EAGVVQSPRYKIIEKKQPVAFWCNPISGHNTLYWYLQNLGQGPELLIRYENEEAVDDSQLPKDRFSAERLKGVDSTLKIQPAELGDSAVYLCASSTGLAGGNEQFFGPGTRLTVL.

CDR3 coding DNA: TGTGCCAGCAGGGGGGCTGGCCGGTTCGGGCCGGTGATCTACGAGCAGTACTTC. This encodes CASRGAGRFGPVIYEQYF. The chain employs TRBV28 and TRBJ2-7; a weak D match, TRBD1 (6 bases). The CDR3 length is 18 residues. V lost 6 bases, J lost 3 bases, and 27 bases lay in between. In germline, CDR1 is MDHEN, CDR2 SYDVKM.

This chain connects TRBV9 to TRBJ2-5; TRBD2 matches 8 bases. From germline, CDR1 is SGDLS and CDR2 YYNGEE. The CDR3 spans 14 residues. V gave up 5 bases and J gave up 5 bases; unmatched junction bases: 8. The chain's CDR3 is CASRRGGEGETQYF. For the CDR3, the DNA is TGTGCCAGCAGACGGGGGGGCGAGGGGGAGACCCAGTACTTC.

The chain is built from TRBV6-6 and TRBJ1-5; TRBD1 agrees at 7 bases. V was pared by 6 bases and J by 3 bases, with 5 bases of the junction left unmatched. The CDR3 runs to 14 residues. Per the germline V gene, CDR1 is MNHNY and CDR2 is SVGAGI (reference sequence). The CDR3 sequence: CASSRDRANQPQHF. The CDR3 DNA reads TGTGCCAGCAGCAGAGACAGGGCCAATCAGCCCCAGCATTTT.